This T cell receptor beta chain was sequenced for a study of shared clonotypes between healthy human individuals. Using immunoSEQ multiplex PCR, the repertoire was profiled, and TCRdb retains in-frame clones only, with some absent. This sample has some 2 million clones, with 90% to 95% found just once. Sequenced sample: naive CD4+ T cells sorted from blood. Subset here: CD45RA+ positively selected. The origin of this receptor is a man between 18 and 35 years old in good health.

The CDR3 loop is CASSLVMEGMGYGYTF. CDR3 sequence (DNA): TGTGCCAGCAGCCTCGTTATGGAGGGGATGGGCTATGGCTACACCTTC. This chain connects TRBV4-2 to TRBJ1-2; D might be TRBD1 (5 bases). Per germline, CDR1 LGHNA and CDR2 YNFKEQ. This CDR3 is built from 16 residues. V was pared by 4 bases and J by 4 bases, with 19 bases between.